This T cell receptor (beta chain) was recovered during a study of T cell repertoires in cytomegalovirus infection. About the study: HLA-B-restricted CMV epitopes that are well studied were used alongside recently identified HLA-C-restricted ones. Both a matching HLA type and CMV infection were indicated by public TCR beta signatures. General observations from the study: Identification of carriers of CMV plus the relevant HLA was achieved through cumulative public TCR beta family frequency.

Note on this clonotype: Its antigen is undetermined.

Germline assignment: CDR1 LNHDA and CDR2 SQIVND (reference sequence). V was trimmed by 10 bases and J by 8 bases, leaving 17 bases between them. The CDR3 is made up of 12 amino acids. MiXCR, run by TCRdb on the reads, gives a single entry per CDR3 protein. The data contain around 770,000 distinct CDR3 sequences, just under 30% of them singletons. This clonotype was obtained from a human donor in good health (CMV status not recorded). Some clones in this sample may be carry-over from other donors' samples. The V and J genes are TRBV19 and TRBJ1-2, with D perhaps TRBD1 (5 bases). Sequenced here: cultured CD8+ T cells from PBMCs, sampled from culture after CMV antigen stimulation. CDR3 nucleotides: TGTGCCATCCGGGGAGGGGACGGCGGCTACACCTTC. Protein sequence: CAIRGGDGGYTF.